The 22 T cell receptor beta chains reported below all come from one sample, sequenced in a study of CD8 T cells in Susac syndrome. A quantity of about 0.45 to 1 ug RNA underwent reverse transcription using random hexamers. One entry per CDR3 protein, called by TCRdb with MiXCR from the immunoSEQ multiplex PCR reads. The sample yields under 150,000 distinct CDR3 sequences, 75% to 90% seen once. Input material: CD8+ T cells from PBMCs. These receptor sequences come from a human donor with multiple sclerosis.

The CDR3 is CASSQEQAVNTEAFF. The CDR3 nucleotides read TGTGCCAGCAGCCAGGAACAGGCGGTGAACACTGAAGCTTTCTTT. The genes are TRBV4-2 and TRBJ1-1; D possibly corresponds to TRBD1 (5 bases). Germline CDR1 LGHNA, CDR2 YNFKEQ. Between the trimmed V and J ends, which lost 3 bases and 0 bases, there was a span of 11 bases. The length of the CDR3 is 15 residues.

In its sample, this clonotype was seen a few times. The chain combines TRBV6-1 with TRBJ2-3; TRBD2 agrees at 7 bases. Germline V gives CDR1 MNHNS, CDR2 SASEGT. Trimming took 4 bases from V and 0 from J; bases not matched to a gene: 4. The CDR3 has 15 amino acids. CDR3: CASSALAESTDTQYF. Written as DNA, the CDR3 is TGTGCCAGCAGTGCTCTAGCGGAAAGCACAGATACGCAGTATTTT.

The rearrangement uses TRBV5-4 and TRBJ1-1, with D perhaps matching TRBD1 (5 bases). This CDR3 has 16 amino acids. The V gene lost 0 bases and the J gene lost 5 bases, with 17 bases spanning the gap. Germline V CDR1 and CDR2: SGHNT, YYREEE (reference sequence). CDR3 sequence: CASSLELAGIHTEAFF. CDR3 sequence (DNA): TGTGCCAGCAGCTTGGAGTTGGCAGGGATTCATACTGAAGCTTTCTTT.

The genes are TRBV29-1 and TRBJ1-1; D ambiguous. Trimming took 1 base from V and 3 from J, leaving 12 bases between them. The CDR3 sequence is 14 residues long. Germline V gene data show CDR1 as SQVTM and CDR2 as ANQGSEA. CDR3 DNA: TGCAGCGTTGAAGGCCCGGGGAGGGACACTGAAGCTTTCTTT. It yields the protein CSVEGPGRDTEAFF.

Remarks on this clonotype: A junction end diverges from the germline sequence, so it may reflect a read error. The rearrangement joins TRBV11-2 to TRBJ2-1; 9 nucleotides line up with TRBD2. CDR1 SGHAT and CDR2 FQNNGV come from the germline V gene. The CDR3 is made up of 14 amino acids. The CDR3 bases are TGTGCCGGCAGCTTGGGCGGGAGGGCCCGTGAGCAGTTCTTC. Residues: CAGSLGGRAREQFF.

In DNA, the CDR3 is TGCGCCAGCAGCTTGGAAGGGTACGGGGAGCTGTTTTTT. Translating gives CASSLEGYGELFF. The rearrangement links TRBV5-1 to TRBJ2-2; D gene uncertain. The V end was cut by 0 bases, the J end by 7 bases, with 7 bases between. Looked up from germline, CDR1 is SGHRS and CDR2 is YFSETQ. This CDR3 is 13 amino acids long.

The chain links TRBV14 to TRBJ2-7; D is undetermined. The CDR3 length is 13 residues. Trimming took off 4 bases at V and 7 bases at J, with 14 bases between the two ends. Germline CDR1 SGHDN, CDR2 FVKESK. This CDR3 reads CASSLLAGWEQYF. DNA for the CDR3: TGTGCCAGCAGCCTCCTGGCCGGTTGGGAGCAGTACTTC.

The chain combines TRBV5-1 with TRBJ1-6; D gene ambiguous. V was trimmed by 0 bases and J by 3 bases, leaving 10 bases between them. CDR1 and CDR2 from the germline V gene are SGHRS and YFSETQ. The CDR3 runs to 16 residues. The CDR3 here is CASSLVGPNYNSPLHF. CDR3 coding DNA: TGCGCCAGCAGCTTGGTTGGGCCGAACTATAATTCACCCCTCCACTTT.

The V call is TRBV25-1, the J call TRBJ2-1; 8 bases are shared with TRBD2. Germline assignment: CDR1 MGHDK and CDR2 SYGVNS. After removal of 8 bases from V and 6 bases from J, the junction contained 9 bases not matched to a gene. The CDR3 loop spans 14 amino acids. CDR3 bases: TGTGCCAGCGGAACGGGACTAGGAGGCAATGAGCAGTTCTTC. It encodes CASGTGLGGNEQFF.

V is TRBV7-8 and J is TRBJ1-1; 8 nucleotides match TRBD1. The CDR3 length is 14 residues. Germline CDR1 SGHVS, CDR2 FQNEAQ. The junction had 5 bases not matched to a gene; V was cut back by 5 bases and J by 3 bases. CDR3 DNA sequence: TGTGCCAGCAGCCGGACAGGGAGAGACACTGAAGCTTTCTTT. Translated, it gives CASSRTGRDTEAFF.

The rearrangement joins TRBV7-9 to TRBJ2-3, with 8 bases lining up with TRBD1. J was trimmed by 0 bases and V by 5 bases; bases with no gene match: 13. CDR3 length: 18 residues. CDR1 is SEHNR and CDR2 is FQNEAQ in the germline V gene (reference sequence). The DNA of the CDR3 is TGTGCCAGCAGCCTCACCTATACGACAGGGGTTAGCACAGATACGCAGTATTTT. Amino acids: CASSLTYTTGVSTDTQYF.

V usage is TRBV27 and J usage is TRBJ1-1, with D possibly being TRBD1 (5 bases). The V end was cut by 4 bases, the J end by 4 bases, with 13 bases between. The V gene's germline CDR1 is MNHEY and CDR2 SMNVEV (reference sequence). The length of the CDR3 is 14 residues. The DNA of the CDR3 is TGTGCCAGCAGTTATGGGCCCGGGACCACTGAAGCTTTCTTT. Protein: CASSYGPGTTEAFF.

The CDR3 DNA reads as TGTGCCAGCAGCTTTAGGCCTTACGACACCGGGGAGCTGTTTTTT. It specifies CASSFRPYDTGELFF. This chain joins TRBV5-4 and TRBJ2-2; D is unclear. V shed 2 bases and J shed 3 bases, with 11 bases lying between them. This CDR3 has 15 residues. Germline CDR1 and CDR2: SGHNT and YYREEE (reference sequence).

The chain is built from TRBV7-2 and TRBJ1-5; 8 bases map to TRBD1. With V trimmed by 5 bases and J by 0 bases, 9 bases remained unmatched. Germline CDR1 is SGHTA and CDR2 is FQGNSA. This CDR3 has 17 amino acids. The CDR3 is CASSPRTGLDSNQPQHF. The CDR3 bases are TGTGCCAGCAGCCCCAGGACAGGGTTGGATAGCAATCAGCCCCAGCATTTT.

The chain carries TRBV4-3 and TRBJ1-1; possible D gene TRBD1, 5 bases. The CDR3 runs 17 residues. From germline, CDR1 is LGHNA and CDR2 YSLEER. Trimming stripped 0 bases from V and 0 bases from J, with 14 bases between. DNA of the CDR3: TGCGCCAGCAGCCAAGATTTTTTGGGGACGATGAACACTGAAGCTTTCTTT. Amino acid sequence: CASSQDFLGTMNTEAFF.

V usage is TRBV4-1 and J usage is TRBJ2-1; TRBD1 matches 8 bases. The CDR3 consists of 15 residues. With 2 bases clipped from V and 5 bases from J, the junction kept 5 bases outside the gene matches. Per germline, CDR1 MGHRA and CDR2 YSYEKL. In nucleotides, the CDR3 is TGCGCCAGCAGCCAAACCGGGACAGGAGACAATGAGCAGTTCTTC. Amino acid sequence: CASSQTGTGDNEQFF.

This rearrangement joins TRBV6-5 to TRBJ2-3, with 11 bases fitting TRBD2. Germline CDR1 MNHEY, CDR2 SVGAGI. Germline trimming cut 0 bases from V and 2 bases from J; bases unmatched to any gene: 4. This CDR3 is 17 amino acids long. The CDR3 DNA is TGTGCCAGCAGTTACTCGTCTAGCGGGGGGTACACAGATACGCAGTATTTT. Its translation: CASSYSSSGGYTDTQYF.

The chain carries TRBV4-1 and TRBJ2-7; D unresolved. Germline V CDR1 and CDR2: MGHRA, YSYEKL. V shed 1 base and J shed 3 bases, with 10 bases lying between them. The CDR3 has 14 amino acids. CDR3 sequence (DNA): TGCGCCAGCAGCCAAGTTTCCAGACTCTACGAGCAGTACTTC. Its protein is CASSQVSRLYEQYF.

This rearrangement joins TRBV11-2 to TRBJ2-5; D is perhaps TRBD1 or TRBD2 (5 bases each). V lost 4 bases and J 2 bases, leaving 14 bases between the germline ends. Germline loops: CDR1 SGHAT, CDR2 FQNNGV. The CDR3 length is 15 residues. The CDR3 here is CASSSGTAKQETQYF. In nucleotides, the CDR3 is TGTGCCAGCAGCTCCGGGACCGCGAAACAAGAGACCCAGTACTTC.

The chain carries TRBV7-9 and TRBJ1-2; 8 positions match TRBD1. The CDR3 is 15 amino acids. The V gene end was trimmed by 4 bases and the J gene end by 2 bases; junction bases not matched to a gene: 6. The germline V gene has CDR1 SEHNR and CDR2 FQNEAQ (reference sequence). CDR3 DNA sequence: TGTGCCAGCAGCTCCCCCGGGACAGGCAACTATGGCTACACCTTC. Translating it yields CASSSPGTGNYGYTF.

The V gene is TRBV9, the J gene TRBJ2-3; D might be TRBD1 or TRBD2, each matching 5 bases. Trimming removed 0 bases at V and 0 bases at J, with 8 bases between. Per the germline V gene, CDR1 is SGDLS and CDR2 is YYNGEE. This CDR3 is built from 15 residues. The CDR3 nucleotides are TGTGCCAGCAGCGTAGAGTGGGGGAGCACAGATACGCAGTATTTT. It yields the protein CASSVEWGSTDTQYF.

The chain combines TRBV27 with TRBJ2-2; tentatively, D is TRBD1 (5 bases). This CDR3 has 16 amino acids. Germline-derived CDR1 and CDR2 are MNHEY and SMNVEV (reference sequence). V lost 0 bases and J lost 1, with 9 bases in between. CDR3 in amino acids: CASSLSPRGNTGELFF. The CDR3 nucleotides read TGTGCCAGCAGTTTATCGCCAAGGGGGAACACCGGGGAGCTGTTTTTT.